The next 11 T cell receptor beta chains were all read from a single sample in a study of blood T cell repertoires in COVID-19. Sequencing was performed with immunoSEQ multiplex PCR; in TCRdb, only in-frame clones are kept and a portion is missing. The sample holds tens of thousands of clones, about nine tenths seen once. The sequenced sample was peripheral blood. The receptors shown here come from a woman between 50 and 59 years old in a cohort sampled during active COVID-19.

The chain couples TRBV27 to TRBJ2-5; 9 nucleotides agree with TRBD1. The germline V gene has CDR1 MNHEY and CDR2 SMNVEV (reference sequence). Germline trimming cut 5 bases from V and 0 bases from J; bases unmatched to any gene: 10. CDR3 length: 17 residues. The CDR3 nucleotides are TGTGCCAGCAGTCCGGTATTGACAGGGGGAAACCAAGAGACCCAGTACTTC. Translated, it gives CASSPVLTGGNQETQYF.

This sequence joins TRBV6-1 and TRBJ2-7, with D tentatively TRBD2 (6 bases). V shed 0 bases and J shed 0 bases, with 18 bases lying between them. Germline V lookup: CDR1 MNHNS, CDR2 SASEGT. CDR3 length equals 18 residues. The CDR3 region has the DNA TGTGCCAGCAGTGAAGCCTGGCTGGGGGAGGCGAGCTCCTACGAGCAGTACTTC. Translating gives CASSEAWLGEASSYEQYF.

This chain links TRBV4-1 with TRBJ2-2, with 9 bases lining up with TRBD1. Looked up from germline, CDR1 is MGHRA and CDR2 is YSYEKL. This CDR3 contains 22 residues. After removal of 0 bases from V and 4 bases from J, the junction contained 21 bases not matched to a gene. The CDR3 bases are TGCGCCAGCAGCCAAGATAAATTGACGGGACAGGGATTTTCACGCGGCACCGGGGAGCTGTTTTTT. Protein sequence: CASSQDKLTGQGFSRGTGELFF.

The chain carries TRBV11-3 and TRBJ2-2, with 7 bases lining up with TRBD2. Germline V CDR1 and CDR2: SGHNT, YENEEA. J gave up 4 bases and V 5 bases, and 4 bases lay outside the gene matches. The CDR3 length is 14 residues. The CDR3 region is CASSREVGTGELFF. CDR3 nucleotides: TGTGCCAGCAGCCGGGAGGTGGGCACCGGGGAGCTGTTTTTT.

The rearrangement joins TRBV6-1 to TRBJ1-1; no reliable D call. Germline V gene data show CDR1 as MNHNS and CDR2 as SASEGT. Trimming pared 1 base from V and 1 base from J, leaving 4 bases between. This CDR3 comprises 13 residues. This CDR3 reads CASSEVRNTEAFF. DNA of the CDR3: TGTGCCAGCAGTGAAGTCAGGAACACTGAAGCTTTCTTT.

This clone was observed a few times. The chain links TRBV19 to TRBJ1-1; D perhaps matches TRBD1 (5 bases). V was clipped by 5 bases and J by 4 bases, with 17 bases between them. CDR1 is LNHDA and CDR2 is SQIVND in the germline V gene (reference sequence). There are 15 residues in the CDR3. CDR3 region: CASSPLRDSVTEAFF. The CDR3 DNA reads as TGTGCCAGTAGTCCTCTCAGGGATTCGGTCACTGAAGCTTTCTTT.

The V gene is TRBV18, the J gene TRBJ2-5; D is uncertain. Germline V gives CDR1 KGHSH, CDR2 LQKENI. CDR3 length: 14 residues. The germline V and J ends were trimmed by 4 bases and 2 bases, with 11 bases remaining between them. The CDR3 sequence is CASSQRLAQETQYF. In DNA form, the CDR3 reads TGTGCCAGCTCACAGAGACTCGCACAAGAGACCCAGTACTTC.

The rearrangement uses TRBV7-8 and TRBJ2-1; unclear D gene. Germline CDR1 SGHVS, CDR2 FQNEAQ. V lost 8 bases and J 2 bases, leaving 13 bases between the germline ends. The CDR3 has 14 residues. The CDR3 bases are TGTGCCAGCCTGGAGACGCTGGCCTACAATGAGCAGTTCTTC. This codes for CASLETLAYNEQFF.

This clone was picked up one time. The chain couples TRBV28 to TRBJ1-1; possible D gene TRBD1, 5 bases. CDR3 size: 15 residues. V was pared by 3 bases and J by 8 bases, with 19 bases between. The V gene's germline CDR1 is MDHEN and CDR2 SYDVKM. CDR3 sequence: CASSLGGRARAEAFF. As DNA, the CDR3 is TGTGCCAGCAGTTTGGGAGGCAGGGCCCGCGCCGAAGCTTTCTTT.

The V and J genes are TRBV24-1 and TRBJ2-2; 8 nucleotides line up with TRBD2. The CDR3 is 16 amino acids. The V gene's germline CDR1 is KGHDR and CDR2 SFDVKD. The ends lost 1 base at V and 4 bases at J; junction bases unmatched: 4. CDR3 protein: CATSDFTGTSTGELFF. The CDR3 DNA reads TGTGCCACCAGTGATTTCACCGGGACTAGCACCGGGGAGCTGTTTTTT.

This sequence joins TRBV10-3 and TRBJ2-6, with 10 bases matching TRBD1. After removal of 4 bases from V and 2 bases from J, the junction contained 2 bases not matched to a gene. The CDR3 extends over 16 amino acids. Germline V CDR1 and CDR2: ENHRY, SYGVKD. The CDR3 loop reads CAISGQGATGANVLTF. CDR3 nucleotide sequence: TGTGCCATCAGTGGACAGGGGGCTACTGGGGCCAACGTCCTGACTTTC.